This T cell receptor beta chain was retrieved from a study of T-cell reconstitution after alpha-beta-depleted transplantation in children. Per germline, CDR1 LNHDA and CDR2 SQIVND (reference sequence). V was pared by 5 bases and J by 3 bases, with 5 bases of the junction left unmatched. This CDR3 spans 15 amino acids. Unique molecular identifiers featured in how the TCRbeta library was prepared. In TCRdb, the PCR reads were re-called with MiXCR into one record per CDR3 protein. In the table there are some 460,000 distinct CDR3 sequences, under 20% of which are singletons. The V gene is TRBV19, the J gene TRBJ2-2, with 8 nucleotides matching TRBD1. The sample consisted of PBMCs, mostly from graft donor cells, taken 360 days after TCRalphabeta/CD19-depleted stem cell transplant. This receptor was obtained from a boy younger than two who had a stem cell transplant for Wiskott-Aldrich syndrome, so the T cells may come from the graft donor. The CDR3 spells CASSHRTGYTGELFF. CDR3 bases: TGTGCCAGTAGTCACCGGACAGGGTACACCGGGGAGCTGTTTTTT.